Below, 2 T cell receptor beta chains from the same sample are listed, as sequenced in a study of identical twins. TCRdb re-called the 5' RACE reads with MiXCR, one entry per CDR3 protein. The table records about 200,000 distinct CDR3 sequences, roughly a tenth of them present only once. The specimen was memory T cells sorted from blood. Receptors were obtained from a middle-aged man in good health.

The chain couples TRBV4-2 to TRBJ2-7; no clear D. This CDR3 spans 15 amino acids. CDR1 is LGHNA, CDR2 YNFKEQ, per germline. Trimming removed 0 bases from V and 0 bases from J, with 9 bases in between. The chain's CDR3 is CASSQERVSSYEQYF. The CDR3 DNA follows: TGTGCCAGCAGCCAAGAACGGGTAAGCTCCTACGAGCAGTACTTC.

This clonotype has a count of ten or more. V is TRBV7-9 and J is TRBJ2-7; 7 bases are a match to TRBD1. The CDR3 runs to 12 residues. Germline V gene sequence: CDR1 SEHNR, CDR2 FQNEAQ (reference sequence). V lost 1 base to trimming and J lost 7 bases; unmatched junction nucleotides: 1. The CDR3 nucleotides are TGTGCCAGCAGCTTAGAGGGACAGGAGCAGTACTTC. As protein: CASSLEGQEQYF.